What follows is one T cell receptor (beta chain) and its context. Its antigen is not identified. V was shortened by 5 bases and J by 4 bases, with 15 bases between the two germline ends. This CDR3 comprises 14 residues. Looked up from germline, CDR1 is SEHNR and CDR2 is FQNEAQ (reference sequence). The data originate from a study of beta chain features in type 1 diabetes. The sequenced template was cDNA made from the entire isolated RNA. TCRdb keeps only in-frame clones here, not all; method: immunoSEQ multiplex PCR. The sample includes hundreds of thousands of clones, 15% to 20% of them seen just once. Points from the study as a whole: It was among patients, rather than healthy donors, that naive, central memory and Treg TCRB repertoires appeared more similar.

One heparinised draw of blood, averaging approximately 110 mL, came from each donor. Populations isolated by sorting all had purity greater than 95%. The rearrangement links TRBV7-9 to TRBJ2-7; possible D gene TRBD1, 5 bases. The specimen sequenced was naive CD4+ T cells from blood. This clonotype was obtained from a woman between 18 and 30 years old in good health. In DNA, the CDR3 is TGTGCCAGCAGCCTAGGGCAGGGCCGGTACGAGCAGTACTTC. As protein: CASSLGQGRYEQYF. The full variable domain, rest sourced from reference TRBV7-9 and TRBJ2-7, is DTGVSQNPRHKITKRGQNVTFRCDPISEHNRLYWYRQTLGQGPEFLTYFQNEAQLEKSRLLSDRFSAERPKGSFSTLEIQRTEQGDSAMYLCASSLGQGRYEQYFGPGTRLTVT.